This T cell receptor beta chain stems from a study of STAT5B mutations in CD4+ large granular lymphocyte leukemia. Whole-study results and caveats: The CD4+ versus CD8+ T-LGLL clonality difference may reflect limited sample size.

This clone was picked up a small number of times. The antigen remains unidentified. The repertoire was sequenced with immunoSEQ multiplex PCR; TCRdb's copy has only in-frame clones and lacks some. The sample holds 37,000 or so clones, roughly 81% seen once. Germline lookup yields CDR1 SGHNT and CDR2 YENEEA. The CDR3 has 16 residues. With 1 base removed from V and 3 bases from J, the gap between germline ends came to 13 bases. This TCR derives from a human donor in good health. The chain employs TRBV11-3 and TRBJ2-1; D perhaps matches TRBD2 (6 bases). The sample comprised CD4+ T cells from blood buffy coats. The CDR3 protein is CASSLGDSVVYNEQFF. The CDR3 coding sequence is TGTGCCAGCAGCTTAGGGGACTCAGTGGTCTACAATGAGCAGTTCTTC.